The text below deals with one T cell receptor (beta chain). The antigen is not known. Measured with immunoSEQ multiplex PCR; TCRdb has only the in-frame clones, and not every one. The repertoire consists of tens of thousands of clones, with around 87% occurring once and the leading ten covering 1.1%. This sample is drawn from a study of OX40 agonist ivuxolimab in advanced cancers. About the study: Patients treated during dose escalation were battling hepatocellular carcinoma, melanoma, renal cell or head and neck cancer. Study-wide results and limits: Determination of antigen specificity was not performed for the expanded peripheral T cells. Blood T cells, both CD4+ and CD8+, expanded clonally by week 6 at 0.1 to 3.0 mg/kg.

The V end lost 1 base, the J end lost 8 bases, and 11 bases lay between the germline ends. The CDR3 is made up of 14 amino acids. CDR1 is SEHNR, CDR2 FQNEAQ, per germline (reference sequence). The material was CD4+ or CD8+ T cells sorted from blood, obtained in a trial of the OX40 agonist ivuxolimab. The source is an adult with an advanced solid tumor such as melanoma, head and neck, liver or kidney cancer. This chain uses TRBV7-9 with TRBJ1-4; D call uncertain. CDR3 region: CASSLGVQEEKLFF. The CDR3, as DNA: TGTGCCAGCAGCTTAGGGGTCCAGGAGGAAAAACTGTTTTTT.